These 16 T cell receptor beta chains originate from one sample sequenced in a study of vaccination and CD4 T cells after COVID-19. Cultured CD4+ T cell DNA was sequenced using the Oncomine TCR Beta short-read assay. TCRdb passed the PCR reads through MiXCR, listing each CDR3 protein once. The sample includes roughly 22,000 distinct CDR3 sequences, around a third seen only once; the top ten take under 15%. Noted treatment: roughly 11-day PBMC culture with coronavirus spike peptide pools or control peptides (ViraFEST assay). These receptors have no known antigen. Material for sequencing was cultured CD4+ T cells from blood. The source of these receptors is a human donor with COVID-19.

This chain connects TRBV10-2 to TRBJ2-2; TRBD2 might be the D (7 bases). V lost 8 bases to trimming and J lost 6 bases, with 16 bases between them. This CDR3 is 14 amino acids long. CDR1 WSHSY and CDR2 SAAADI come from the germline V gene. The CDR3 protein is CASGIRGGPGELFF. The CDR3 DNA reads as TGCGCCAGCGGTATAAGGGGGGGCCCCGGGGAGCTGTTTTTT.

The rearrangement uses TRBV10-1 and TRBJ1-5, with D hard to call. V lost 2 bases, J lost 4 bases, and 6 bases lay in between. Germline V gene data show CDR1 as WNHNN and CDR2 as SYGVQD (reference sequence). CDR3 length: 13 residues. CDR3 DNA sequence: TGCGCCAGCAGTGAGGCAGTGAATCAGCCCCAGCATTTT. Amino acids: CASSEAVNQPQHF.

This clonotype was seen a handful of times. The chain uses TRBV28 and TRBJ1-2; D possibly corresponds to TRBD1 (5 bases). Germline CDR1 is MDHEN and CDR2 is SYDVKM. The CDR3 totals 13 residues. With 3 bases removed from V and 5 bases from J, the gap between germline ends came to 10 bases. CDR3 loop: CASSFTDSYGYTF. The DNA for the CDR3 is TGTGCCAGCAGTTTCACCGACAGTTATGGCTACACCTTC.

CDR3 loop: CASSLQGSLSGANVLTF. The DNA for the CDR3 is TGTGCCAGCAGCCTCCAAGGTTCCCTCTCTGGGGCCAACGTCCTGACTTTC. This chain uses TRBV11-2 with TRBJ2-6; no firm D call. Trimming cost V 5 bases and J 0 bases, with 14 bases left between them. CDR1 SGHAT and CDR2 FQNNGV come from the germline V gene. This CDR3 has 17 amino acids.

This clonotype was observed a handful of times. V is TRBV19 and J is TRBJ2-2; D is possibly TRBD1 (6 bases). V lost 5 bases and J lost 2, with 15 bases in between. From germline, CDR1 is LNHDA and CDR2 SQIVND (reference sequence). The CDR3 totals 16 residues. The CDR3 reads CASSLPLQGNTGELFF. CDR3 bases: TGTGCCAGTAGTCTACCGCTACAGGGTAACACCGGGGAGCTGTTTTTT.

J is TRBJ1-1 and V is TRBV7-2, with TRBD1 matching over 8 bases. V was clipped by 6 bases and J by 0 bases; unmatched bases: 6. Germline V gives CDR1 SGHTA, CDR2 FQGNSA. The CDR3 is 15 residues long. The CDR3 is CASSRDRTVNTEAFF. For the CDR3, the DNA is TGTGCCAGCAGTCGGGACAGGACGGTGAACACTGAAGCTTTCTTT. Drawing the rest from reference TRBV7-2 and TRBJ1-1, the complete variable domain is GAGVSQSPSNKVTEKGKDVELRCDPISGHTALYWYRQSLGQGLEFLIYFQGNSAPDKSGLPSDRFSAERTGGSVSTLTIQRTQQEDSAVYLCASSRDRTVNTEAFFGQGTRLTVV.

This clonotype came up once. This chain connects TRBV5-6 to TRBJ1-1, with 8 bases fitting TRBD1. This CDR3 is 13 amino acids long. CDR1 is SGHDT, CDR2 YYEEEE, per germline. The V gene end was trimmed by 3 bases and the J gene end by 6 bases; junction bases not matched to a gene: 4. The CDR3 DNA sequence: TGTGCCAGCAGCTCTCCAGGGGGCTCTGAAGCTTTCTTT. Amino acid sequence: CASSSPGGSEAFF.

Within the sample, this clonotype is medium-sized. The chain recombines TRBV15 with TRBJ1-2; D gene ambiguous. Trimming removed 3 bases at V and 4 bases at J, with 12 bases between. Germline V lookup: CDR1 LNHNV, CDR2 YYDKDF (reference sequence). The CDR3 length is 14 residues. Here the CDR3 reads CATSRSQSLYGYTF. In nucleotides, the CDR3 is TGTGCCACCAGCAGGTCACAGAGTCTCTATGGCTACACCTTC.

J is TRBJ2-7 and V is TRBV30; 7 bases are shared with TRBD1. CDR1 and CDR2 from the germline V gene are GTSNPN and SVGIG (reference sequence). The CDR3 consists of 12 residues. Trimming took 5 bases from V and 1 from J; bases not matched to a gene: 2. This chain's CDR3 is CAWGGQSYEQYF. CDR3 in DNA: TGTGCCTGGGGGGGACAGTCCTACGAGCAGTACTTC.

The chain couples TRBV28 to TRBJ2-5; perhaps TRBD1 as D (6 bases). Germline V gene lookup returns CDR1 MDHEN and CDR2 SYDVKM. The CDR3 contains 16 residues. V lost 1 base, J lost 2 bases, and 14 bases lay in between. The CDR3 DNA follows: TGTGCCAGCAGTTTATTGCCAGGGGTGGGGCAAGAGACCCAGTACTTC. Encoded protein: CASSLLPGVGQETQYF.

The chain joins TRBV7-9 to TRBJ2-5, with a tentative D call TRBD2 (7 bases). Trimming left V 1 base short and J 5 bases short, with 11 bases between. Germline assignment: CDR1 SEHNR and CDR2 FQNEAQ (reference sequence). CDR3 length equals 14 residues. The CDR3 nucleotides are TGTGCCAGCAGCTTAGACAGGGAGGGCGAGACCCAGTACTTC. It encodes CASSLDREGETQYF.

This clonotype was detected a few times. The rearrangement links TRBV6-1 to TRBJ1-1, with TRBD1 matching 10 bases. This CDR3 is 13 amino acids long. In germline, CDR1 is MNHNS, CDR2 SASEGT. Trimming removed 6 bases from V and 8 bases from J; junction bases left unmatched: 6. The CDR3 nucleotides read TGTGCCAGCAGGTTGGGACAGGGGCCCGAAGCTTTCTTT. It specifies CASRLGQGPEAFF.

The DNA of the CDR3 is TGTGCCAGCAGCTTAAGGCCTAGCGGGGGGGCTAATACGCAGTATTTT. This gives the protein CASSLRPSGGANTQYF. V usage is TRBV7-3 and J usage is TRBJ2-3, with 12 bases matching TRBD2. This CDR3 spans 16 amino acids. V gave up 1 base and J gave up 7 bases; unmatched junction bases: 6. From germline, CDR1 is SGHTA and CDR2 FQGTGA.

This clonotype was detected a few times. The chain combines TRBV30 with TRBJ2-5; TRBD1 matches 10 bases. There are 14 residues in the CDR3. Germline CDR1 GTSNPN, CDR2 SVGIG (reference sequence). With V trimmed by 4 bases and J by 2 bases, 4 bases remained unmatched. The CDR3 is CAWNQDRGQETQYF. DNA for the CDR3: TGTGCCTGGAATCAGGACAGGGGGCAAGAGACCCAGTACTTC.

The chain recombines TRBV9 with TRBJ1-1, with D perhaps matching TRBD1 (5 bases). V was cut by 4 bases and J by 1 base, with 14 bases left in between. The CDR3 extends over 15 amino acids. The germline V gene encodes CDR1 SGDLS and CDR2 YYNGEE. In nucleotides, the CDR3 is TGTGCCAGCAGCCCGAGACGGGACCAGAACACTGAAGCTTTCTTT. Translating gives CASSPRRDQNTEAFF.

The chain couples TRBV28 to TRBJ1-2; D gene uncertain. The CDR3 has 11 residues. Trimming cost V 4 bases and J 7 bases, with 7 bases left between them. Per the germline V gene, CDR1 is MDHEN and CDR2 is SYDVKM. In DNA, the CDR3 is TGTGCCAGCAGTTCGGGGAGTGGCTACACCTTC. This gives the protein CASSSGSGYTF.